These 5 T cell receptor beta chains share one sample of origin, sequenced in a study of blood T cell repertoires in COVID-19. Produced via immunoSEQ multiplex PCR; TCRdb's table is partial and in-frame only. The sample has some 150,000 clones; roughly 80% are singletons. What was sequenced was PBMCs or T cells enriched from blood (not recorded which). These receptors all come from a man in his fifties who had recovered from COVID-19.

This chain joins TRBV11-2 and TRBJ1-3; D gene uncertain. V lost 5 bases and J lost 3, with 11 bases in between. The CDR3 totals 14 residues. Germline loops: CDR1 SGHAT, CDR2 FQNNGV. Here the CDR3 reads CASSPAGVGNTIYF. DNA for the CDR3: TGTGCCAGCAGCCCCGCGGGAGTTGGAAACACCATATATTTT.

The CDR3 DNA reads TGTGCCAGCAGCTCGGGTAGTTTGAGCACTAATGAAAAACTGTTTTTT. As protein: CASSSGSLSTNEKLFF. This chain joins TRBV7-8 and TRBJ1-4; no clear D. Trimming pared 4 bases from V and 2 bases from J, leaving 14 bases between. CDR1 is SGHVS and CDR2 is FQNEAQ in the germline V gene. The CDR3 has 16 amino acids.

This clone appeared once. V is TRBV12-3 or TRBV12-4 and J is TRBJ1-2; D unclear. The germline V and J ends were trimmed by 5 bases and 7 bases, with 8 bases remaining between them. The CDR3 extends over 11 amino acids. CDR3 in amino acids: CASSGDVGYTF. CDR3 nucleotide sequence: TGTGCCAGCAGTGGAGACGTTGGCTACACCTTC.

CDR3 residues: CASSAQRTDLGGYTF. Here the CDR3 DNA reads TGTGCCAGCAGTGCACAACGGACAGACCTCGGTGGCTACACCTTC. The chain couples TRBV2 to TRBJ1-2; D is perhaps TRBD1 (6 bases). CDR1 is SNHLY, CDR2 FYNNEI, per germline. This CDR3 has 15 amino acids. V gave up 4 bases and J gave up 7 bases, with 19 bases separating them. The full variable domain, with the rest looked up from reference TRBV2 and TRBJ1-2, is EPEVTQTPSHQVTQMGQEVILRCVPISNHLYFYWYRQILGQKVEFLVSFYNNEISEKSEIFDDQFSVERPDGSNFTLKIRSTKLEDSAMYFCASSAQRTDLGGYTFGSGTRLTVV.

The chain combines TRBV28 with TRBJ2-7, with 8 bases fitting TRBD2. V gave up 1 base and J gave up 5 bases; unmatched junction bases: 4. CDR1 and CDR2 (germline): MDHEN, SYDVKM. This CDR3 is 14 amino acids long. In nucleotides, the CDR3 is TGTGCCAGCAGTTTATACGGGGGGGCCCACGAGCAGTACTTC. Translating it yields CASSLYGGAHEQYF.